What follows are 2 T cell receptor beta chains derived from one specimen sequenced in a study of T cells in Graves' hyperthyroidism and ophthalmopathy. Researchers took RNA transcripts and amplified the TCR beta CDR3 regions from them. Using the HTBI primer set, a first-round RT-PCR was run on the TCR CDR3. MiXCR, applied by TCRdb to the multiplex PCR reads, yields one record per CDR3 protein. The top ten hold more than 10% of the sample, which has some 250,000 distinct CDR3 sequences, roughly 15% seen once. Sample: blood. These receptors all stem from a woman in her forties with Graves' hyperthyroidism that later progressed to Graves' ophthalmopathy.

This clonotype showed up many times. This chain links TRBV12-3 or TRBV12-4 with TRBJ1-3, with no clear D. V was clipped by 5 bases and J by 9 bases, with 5 bases between them. The CDR3 is 10 amino acids. CDR3 amino acids: CASSITTIYF. The DNA of the CDR3 is TGTGCCAGCAGTATTACCACCATATATTTT.

This clonotype was observed at least ten times. With a much larger clone just one base away, this may be a read error. The rearrangement links TRBV11-2 to TRBJ2-7, with D possibly matching TRBD1 (6 bases). Deletions cut 5 bases from V and 2 bases from J, with 22 bases between. Germline lookup yields CDR1 SGHAT and CDR2 FQNNGV. The CDR3 extends over 17 amino acids. CDR3 sequence (DNA): TGTGCCAGCAGCCCCACCGTGGGGGCACAGCGAGCCTACGAGCAGTACTTC. It specifies CASSPTVGAQRAYEQYF.